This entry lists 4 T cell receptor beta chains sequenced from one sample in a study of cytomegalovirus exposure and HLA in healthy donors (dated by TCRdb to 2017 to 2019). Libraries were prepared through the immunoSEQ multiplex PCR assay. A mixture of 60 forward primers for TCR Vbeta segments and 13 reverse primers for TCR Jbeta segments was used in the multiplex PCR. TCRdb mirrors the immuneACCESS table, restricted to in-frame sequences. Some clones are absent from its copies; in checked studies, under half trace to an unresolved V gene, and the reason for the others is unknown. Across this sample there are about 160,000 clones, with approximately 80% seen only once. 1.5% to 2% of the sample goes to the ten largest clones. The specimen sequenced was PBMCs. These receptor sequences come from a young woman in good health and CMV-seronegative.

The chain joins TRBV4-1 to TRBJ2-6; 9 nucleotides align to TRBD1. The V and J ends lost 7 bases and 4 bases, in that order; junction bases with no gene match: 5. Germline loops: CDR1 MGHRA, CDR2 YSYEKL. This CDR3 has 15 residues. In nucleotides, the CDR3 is TGCGCCAGCACACGGACAGGGGTCGGGGCCAACGTCCTGACTTTC. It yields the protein CASTRTGVGANVLTF.

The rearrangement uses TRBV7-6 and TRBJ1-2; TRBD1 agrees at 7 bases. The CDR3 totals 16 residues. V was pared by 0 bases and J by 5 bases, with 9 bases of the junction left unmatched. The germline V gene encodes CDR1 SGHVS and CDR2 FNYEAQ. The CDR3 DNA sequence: TGTGCCAGCAGCTTAGCCCGGGACAGTCCCCGATATGGCTACACCTTC. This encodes CASSLARDSPRYGYTF.

The CDR3 reads CAGKGQSNQPQHF. The CDR3 DNA is TGTGCCGGTAAGGGGCAGTCCAATCAGCCCCAGCATTTT. The J gene is TRBJ1-5, the V gene TRBV6-1, with a possible D match to TRBD1 (5 bases). Trimming removed 11 bases at V and 3 bases at J, with 14 bases between. Germline assignment: CDR1 MNHNS and CDR2 SASEGT. The CDR3 totals 13 residues.

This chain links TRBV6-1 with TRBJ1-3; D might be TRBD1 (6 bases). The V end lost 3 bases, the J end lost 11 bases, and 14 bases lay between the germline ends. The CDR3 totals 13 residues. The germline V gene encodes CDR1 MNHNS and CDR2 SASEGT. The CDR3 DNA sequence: TGTGCCAGCAGTGATGGCAGGGGATTCCCCATATATTTT. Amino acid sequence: CASSDGRGFPIYF.